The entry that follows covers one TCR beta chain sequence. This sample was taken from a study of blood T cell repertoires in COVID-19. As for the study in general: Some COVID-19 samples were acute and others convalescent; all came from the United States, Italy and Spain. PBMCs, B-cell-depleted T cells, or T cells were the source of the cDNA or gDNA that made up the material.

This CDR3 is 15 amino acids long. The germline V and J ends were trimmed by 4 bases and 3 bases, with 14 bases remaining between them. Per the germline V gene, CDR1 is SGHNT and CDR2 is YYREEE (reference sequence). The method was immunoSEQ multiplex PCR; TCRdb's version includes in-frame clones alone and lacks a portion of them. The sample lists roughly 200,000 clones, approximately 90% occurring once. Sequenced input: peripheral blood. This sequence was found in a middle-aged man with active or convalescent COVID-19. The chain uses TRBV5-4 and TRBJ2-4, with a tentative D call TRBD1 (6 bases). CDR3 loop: CASSTRDISKNIQYF. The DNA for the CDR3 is TGTGCCAGCAGCACCCGGGACATTAGCAAAAACATTCAGTACTTC. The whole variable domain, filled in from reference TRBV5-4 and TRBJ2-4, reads ETGVTQSPTHLIKTRGQQVTLRCSSQSGHNTVSWYQQALGQGPQFIFQYYREEENGRGNFPPRFSGLQFPNYSSELNVNALELDDSALYLCASSTRDISKNIQYFGAGTRLSVL.